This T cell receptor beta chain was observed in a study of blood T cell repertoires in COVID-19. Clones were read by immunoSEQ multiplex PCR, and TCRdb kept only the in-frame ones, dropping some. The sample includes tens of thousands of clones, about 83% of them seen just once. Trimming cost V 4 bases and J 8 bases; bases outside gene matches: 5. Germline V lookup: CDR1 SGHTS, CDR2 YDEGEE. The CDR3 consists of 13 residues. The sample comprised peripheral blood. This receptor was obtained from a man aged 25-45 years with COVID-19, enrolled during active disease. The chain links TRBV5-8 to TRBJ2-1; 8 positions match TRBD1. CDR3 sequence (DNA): TGTGCCAGCAGCCGGACAGGGTGGGATGAGCAGTTCTTC. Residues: CASSRTGWDEQFF.